This paragraph covers one T cell receptor beta chain sequence. Its cognate antigen is unknown. The sequenced template was cDNA made from the entire isolated RNA. Here immunoSEQ multiplex PCR was the method, and the copy in TCRdb shows in-frame clones only, minus some. The data contain around 180,000 clones, 10% to 15% of them singletons. The record originates from a study of beta chain features in type 1 diabetes. The study, taken as a whole, reports: PCR might show a preference for shorter templates, equally across patients and controls. Across patients, naive, central memory and Treg TCRB repertoires exhibited apparently greater similarity than was observed across healthy donors.

The TCR originated in a woman aged 18-29 years in good health. The specimen sequenced was central memory CD4+ T cells from blood.

The CDR3, as DNA: TGTGCCAGCTCACCTCTCAGGGGGCTAGAAGAGACCCAGTACTTC. Its protein product is CASSPLRGLEETQYF. The chain combines TRBV18 with TRBJ2-5; 8 positions match TRBD1. The CDR3 covers 15 residues. Germline CDR1 is KGHSH and CDR2 is LQKENI. J lost 3 bases, V lost 3 bases, and 6 bases had no gene match.